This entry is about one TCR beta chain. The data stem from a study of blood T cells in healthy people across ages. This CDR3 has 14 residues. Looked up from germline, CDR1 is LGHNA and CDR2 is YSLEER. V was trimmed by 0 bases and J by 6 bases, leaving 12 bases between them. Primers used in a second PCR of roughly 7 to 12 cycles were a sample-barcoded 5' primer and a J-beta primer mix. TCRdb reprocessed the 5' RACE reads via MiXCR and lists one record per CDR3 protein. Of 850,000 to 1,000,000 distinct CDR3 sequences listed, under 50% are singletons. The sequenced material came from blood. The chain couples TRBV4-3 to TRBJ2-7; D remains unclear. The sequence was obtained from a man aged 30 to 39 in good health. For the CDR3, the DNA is TGCGCCAGCAGCCAAGATGAAGTAGCAGCCGAGCAGTACTTC. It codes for CASSQDEVAAEQYF.